The present T cell receptor beta chain was sequenced within a study of T-cell reconstitution after alpha-beta-depleted transplantation in children (dated by TCRdb to 2016 to 2017). Background on the whole study: The study quantitatively tracked T-cell immune reconstitution after TCRalphabeta/CD19-depleted allogeneic hematopoietic cell transplantation in children using TCR repertoire profiling.

V lost 6 bases and J lost 1 base; the stretch between them is 17 bases long. The CDR3 contains 16 residues, cysteine and phenylalanine counted. Only CDR3 DNA remains: 48 bases, in frame from the first base. General findings and caveats noted by the study authors: The apparently early alphabetaT-cell count recovery about two months after transplant was reportedly dependent on only several hundred rapidly expanded clones derived from non-depleted graft cells. Hyperexpanded clone frequencies declined over subsequent months; after one year, T-cell counts and TCRbeta diversity were mostly attributed to newly produced T cells. In some patients, the high TCRbeta diversity seen at day 60 was put down to recipient T cells and intrathymic progenitors that had survived conditioning.

The treatment or condition tag for this specimen amounts to: allogeneic hematopoietic cell transplantation with graft depleted of TCRalphabeta T cells and CD19 B cells. TCRalphabeta/CD19-depleted allogeneic hematopoietic cell grafts were given to the transplant recipients, all of whom were children. This clonotype was seen a handful of times. Its target antigen remains unknown. Per-nucleotide qualities are absent, and no much larger clonotype sits a single base away. Libraries were constructed by PCR. Sequencing took place on an Illumina HiSeq 2500. TCR library preparation used molecular barcoding, with unique molecular identifiers applied to normalize quantification of the TCRbeta repertoire. In-frame beta chains were kept once TCRdb had trimmed the public reads at Q25 with fastp and called clones with MiXCR. Duplicate CDR3 protein sequences are folded into a single record with the most common DNA and genes. The sample table holds about 980,000 distinct CDR3 sequences, of which around 30% were seen once. Of the sample, roughly 30% is held by the ten largest clones.

This chain joins TRBV12-3 or TRBV12-4 to TRBJ2-3, with no confident D gene call. Sequenced here: PBMCs, mostly from graft donor cells, sampled 360 days after TCRalphabeta/CD19-depleted stem cell transplant. The receptor was isolated from a boy less than two years old who had a stem cell transplant for SCID, so the T cells may come from the graft donor. Read as DNA, the sequence is TGTGCCAGCAGCACTTTGCGGAGCTCAGGCACAGATACGCAGTATTTT. Translated, this gives CASSTLRSSGTDTQYF.